Listed here are 22 T cell receptor beta chains from one sample, sequenced in a study of blood T cell repertoires in COVID-19. Clones were sequenced by immunoSEQ multiplex PCR, and TCRdb holds only the in-frame ones, with some missing. This sample has roughly 140,000 clones, with about 88% found just once. Specimen: peripheral blood. These receptors came from a woman aged 60-75 years with COVID-19, enrolled during active disease.

V usage is TRBV3-1 (or the pseudogene TRBV3-2) and J usage is TRBJ1-2; 8 bases fit TRBD1. The CDR3 consists of 15 residues. Trimming cost V 0 bases and J 5 bases; bases outside gene matches: 5. Germline V gives CDR1 LGHDT, CDR2 YNNKEL (reference sequence). CDR3 in amino acids: CASSQDPGTGYGYTF. CDR3 in DNA: TGTGCCAGCAGCCAAGATCCCGGGACAGGATATGGCTACACCTTC.

The chain uses TRBV19 and TRBJ2-1; D not resolved. The length of the CDR3 is 14 residues. The V end was cut by 7 bases, the J end by 0 bases, with 10 bases between. Germline values: CDR1 LNHDA, CDR2 SQIVND (reference sequence). Written as DNA, the CDR3 is TGTGCCAGTATGCAGATTCTCTCCTACAATGAGCAGTTCTTC. This translates into CASMQILSYNEQFF.

The chain recombines TRBV7-8 with TRBJ1-2, with 7 bases matching TRBD1. V trimming: 4 bases; J trimming: 4 bases; junction bases outside the gene matches: 3. The CDR3 runs to 13 residues. Per the germline V gene, CDR1 is SGHVS and CDR2 is FQNEAQ. The CDR3, as DNA: TGTGCCAGCAGCTCACAGGGGAGCTATGGCTACACCTTC. Its translation is CASSSQGSYGYTF.

The rearrangement joins TRBV24-1 to TRBJ1-2; TRBD1 matches 8 bases. V was pared by 6 bases and J by 4 bases, with 3 bases of the junction left unmatched. Germline-derived CDR1 and CDR2 are KGHDR and SFDVKD. This CDR3 has 13 residues. This chain's CDR3 is CATSLGQGYGYTF. The CDR3 DNA sequence: TGTGCCACCAGTTTAGGACAGGGCTATGGCTACACCTTC.

The chain carries TRBV20-1 and TRBJ1-1; D is possibly TRBD1 (6 bases). Trimming cost V 7 bases and J 7 bases, with 13 bases left between them. The CDR3 covers 11 residues. Germline CDR1 is DFQATT and CDR2 is SNEGSKA (reference sequence). The CDR3 protein is CSVGQTLEAFF. CDR3 bases: TGCAGTGTAGGACAGACACTTGAAGCTTTCTTT.

A few counts support this clone. The genes are TRBV5-4 and TRBJ2-7, with a tentative D call TRBD2 (6 bases). With 4 bases removed from V and 0 bases from J, the gap between germline ends came to 14 bases. There are 15 residues in the CDR3. The V gene's germline CDR1 is SGHNT and CDR2 YYREEE (reference sequence). CDR3 loop: CASSVGGYGSYEQYF. The DNA of the CDR3 is TGTGCCAGCAGCGTCGGAGGGTACGGCTCCTACGAGCAGTACTTC.

CDR3 coding DNA: TGTGCCAGCAGTGAATATCGTCAGCCCCAGCATTTT. Translating gives CASSEYRQPQHF. The rearrangement joins TRBV2 to TRBJ1-5; D unclear. The CDR3 runs 12 residues. V gave up 2 bases and J gave up 6 bases, with 5 bases separating them. Germline CDR1 SNHLY, CDR2 FYNNEI.

The CDR3 spells CASSLGGPREKLFF. CDR3 DNA: TGTGCCAGCAGCTTAGGAGGGCCTAGGGAAAAACTGTTTTTT. This sequence joins TRBV11-2 and TRBJ1-4; D is undetermined. Trimming left V 1 base short and J 8 bases short, with 11 bases between. This CDR3 comprises 14 residues. CDR1 and CDR2 from the germline V gene are SGHAT and FQNNGV.

The rearrangement uses TRBV5-1 and TRBJ1-5, with D maybe TRBD1 (6 bases). The ends were cut back, 2 bases at V and 3 bases at J, with 9 bases in the middle. CDR1 is SGHRS, CDR2 YFSETQ, per germline. This CDR3 spans 14 amino acids. CDR3 residues: CASSFGGNNQPQHF. The DNA for the CDR3 is TGCGCCAGCAGCTTTGGGGGCAACAATCAGCCCCAGCATTTT.

The chain recombines TRBV29-1 with TRBJ2-1; unclear D gene. Germline V CDR1 and CDR2: SQVTM, ANQGSEA. V dropped 8 bases and J dropped 0 bases, with 11 bases sitting between them. CDR3 size: 13 residues. The CDR3 loop reads CSLMWSSYNEQFF. In nucleotides, the CDR3 is TGCAGCCTCATGTGGAGCTCCTACAATGAGCAGTTCTTC.

This sequence joins TRBV18 and TRBJ1-5, with unresolved D. V lost 3 bases to trimming and J lost 1 base, with 10 bases between them. CDR1 is KGHSH and CDR2 is LQKENI in the germline V gene. The CDR3 contains 15 residues. As DNA, the CDR3 is TGTGCCAGCTCACCGGAACAGATAAGCAATCAGCCCCAGCATTTT. Its translation is CASSPEQISNQPQHF.

The genes are TRBV11-2 and TRBJ2-6; D unclear. The germline V gene has CDR1 SGHAT and CDR2 FQNNGV. The CDR3 has 17 residues. V gave up 7 bases and J gave up 0 bases, with 16 bases separating them. CDR3 DNA sequence: TGTGCCAGCACCCCCCCGAAACACCTCTCTGGGGCCAACGTCCTGACTTTC. Amino acids: CASTPPKHLSGANVLTF.

The V gene is TRBV11-3, the J gene TRBJ2-7, with D possibly matching TRBD2 (5 bases). The ends were cut back, 11 bases at V and 7 bases at J, with 18 bases in the middle. Germline values: CDR1 SGHNT, CDR2 YENEEA. The CDR3 has 12 amino acids. CDR3 in DNA: TGTGCCCCCCTCGGGGTCGAAAGAGAGCAGTACGTC. This codes for CAPLGVEREQYV.

The chain links TRBV3-1 (or the pseudogene TRBV3-2) to TRBJ2-4; 7 bases fit TRBD1. Germline V gene sequence: CDR1 LGHDT, CDR2 YNNKEL (reference sequence). Trimming removed 6 bases from V and 2 bases from J; junction bases left unmatched: 13. The CDR3 runs to 17 residues. CDR3 DNA sequence: TGTGCCAGCAGTCTCTCACAGGGGTTTGGGTCCAAAAACATTCAGTACTTC. Translation: CASSLSQGFGSKNIQYF.

The chain uses TRBV5-1 and TRBJ1-2; 7 bases fit TRBD1. The CDR3 spans 15 residues. J gave up 8 bases and V 4 bases, and 14 bases lay outside the gene matches. Germline loops: CDR1 SGHRS, CDR2 YFSETQ. The CDR3 DNA follows: TGCGCCAGCAGCACGGACCAGACAGGGTCGGGGGGCTACACCTTC. Translation gives CASSTDQTGSGGYTF.

The chain combines TRBV19 with TRBJ1-4; TRBD1 aligns across 9 bases. This CDR3 contains 15 residues. Germline-derived CDR1 and CDR2 are LNHDA and SQIVND (reference sequence). V was pared by 3 bases and J by 8 bases, with 7 bases of the junction left unmatched. CDR3 nucleotide sequence: TGTGCCAGTAGTATCAGGGACAGGGTTAACGAAAAACTGTTTTTT. Its translation is CASSIRDRVNEKLFF.

The sample holds a few counts of this clone. The CDR3 DNA follows: TGCGCCAGCAGCCAAGATCACTTCTACGAGCAGTACTTC. It translates to CASSQDHFYEQYF. J is TRBJ2-7 and V is TRBV4-1; no clear D. V lost 0 bases and J 3 bases, leaving 6 bases between the germline ends. The CDR3 runs 13 residues. Per germline, CDR1 MGHRA and CDR2 YSYEKL.

Concerning this clone: Mismatch with germline at one junction end may stem from a read error. V gene TRBV12-5 combines with J gene TRBJ2-5; possible D gene TRBD2, 7 bases. Per the germline V gene, CDR1 is LGHNT and CDR2 is FRNRAP. This CDR3 contains 12 residues. The CDR3 protein is CTSARGAETQYF. Here the CDR3 DNA reads TGTACTAGTGCCCGGGGGGCCGAGACCCAGTACTTC.

This rearrangement joins TRBV18 to TRBJ2-4, with D tentatively TRBD1 (6 bases). Trimming removed 2 bases at V and 0 bases at J, with 14 bases between. The CDR3 has 17 amino acids. The germline V gene has CDR1 KGHSH and CDR2 LQKENI. The CDR3 is CASSPGTIRSAKNIQYF. The CDR3 DNA follows: TGTGCCAGCTCACCAGGGACAATAAGGTCAGCCAAAAACATTCAGTACTTC. Complete variable domain (other parts from reference TRBV18 and TRBJ2-4): NAGVMQNPRHLVRRRGQEARLRCSPMKGHSHVYWYRQLPEEGLKFMVYLQKENIIDESGMPKERFSAEFPKEGPSILRIQQVVRGDSAAYFCASSPGTIRSAKNIQYFGAGTRLSVL.

The J gene is TRBJ2-1, the V gene TRBV6-5, with 7 bases identical to TRBD2. The CDR3 is 12 amino acids. Germline values: CDR1 MNHEY, CDR2 SVGAGI. Unmatched junction bases numbered 1, after V lost 7 bases and J lost 4 bases. The chain's CDR3 is CASTGGYNEQFF. DNA for the CDR3: TGTGCCAGCACCGGGGGGTACAATGAGCAGTTCTTC.

This chain joins TRBV11-3 and TRBJ2-1, with unresolved D. The CDR3 spans 12 residues. The V gene lost 1 base and the J gene lost 10 bases, with 8 bases spanning the gap. CDR1 SGHNT and CDR2 YENEEA come from the germline V gene. The DNA for the CDR3 is TGTGCCAGCAGCTTAGGAAGCCGGGAGCAGTTCTTC. Amino acid sequence: CASSLGSREQFF.

The rearrangement links TRBV18 to TRBJ1-2, with 7 bases fitting TRBD1. Trimming cost V 4 bases and J 4 bases; bases outside gene matches: 9. Germline V gives CDR1 KGHSH, CDR2 LQKENI. This CDR3 contains 15 residues. CDR3 nucleotide sequence: TGTGCCAGCTCACTCGACAGGGATTTTAGCTATGGCTACACCTTC. Amino acids: CASSLDRDFSYGYTF. The full variable domain, completed using reference TRBV18 and TRBJ1-2, is NAGVMQNPRHLVRRRGQEARLRCSPMKGHSHVYWYRQLPEEGLKFMVYLQKENIIDESGMPKERFSAEFPKEGPSILRIQQVVRGDSAAYFCASSLDRDFSYGYTFGSGTRLTVV.